This T cell receptor (beta chain) was identified in a study of T cell responses to AZD1222 COVID-19 vaccine. Broader study findings: Per reports, nearly half of all spike-specific TCRs target regions that are unmutated in variants.

The data were produced by immunoSEQ multiplex PCR, yet TCRdb's version contains in-frame clones alone and is incomplete. The profile shows some 79,000 clones, approximately 85% of them singletons. Turning to this clone: Antigen: not known.

V lost 9 bases and J 2 bases, leaving 14 bases between the germline ends. Germline V gene lookup returns CDR1 SGHVS and CDR2 FQNEAQ. CDR3 length: 14 residues. The sequence was obtained from an adult who received the AZD1222 COVID-19 vaccine. The genes are TRBV7-8 and TRBJ1-5; the D gene is possibly TRBD1 (6 bases). The sequenced sample was peripheral blood, obtained 28 days after the second AZD1222 dose. In nucleotides, the CDR3 is TGTGCCAGTTCCAGGGGAGGTGGCAATCAGCCCCAGCATTTT. Its translation is CASSRGGGNQPQHF.